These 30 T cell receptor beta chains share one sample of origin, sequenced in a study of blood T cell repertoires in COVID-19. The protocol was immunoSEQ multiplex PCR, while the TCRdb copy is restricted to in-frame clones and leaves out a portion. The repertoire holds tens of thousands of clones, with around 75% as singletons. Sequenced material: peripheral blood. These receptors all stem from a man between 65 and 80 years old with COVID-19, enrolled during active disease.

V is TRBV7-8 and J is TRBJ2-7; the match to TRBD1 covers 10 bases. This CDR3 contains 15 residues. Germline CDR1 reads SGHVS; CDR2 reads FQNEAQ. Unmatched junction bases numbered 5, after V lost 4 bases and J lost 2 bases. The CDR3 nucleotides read TGTGCCAGCAGCTGGGACAGGGGTAACGCCTACGAGCAGTACTTC. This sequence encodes CASSWDRGNAYEQYF.

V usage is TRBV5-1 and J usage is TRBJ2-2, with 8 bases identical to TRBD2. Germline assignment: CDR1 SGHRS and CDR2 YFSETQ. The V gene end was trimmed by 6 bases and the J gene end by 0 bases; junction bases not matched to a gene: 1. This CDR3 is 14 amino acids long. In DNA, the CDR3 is TGCGCCAGCACAGCGGGGGCGAACACCGGGGAGCTGTTTTTT. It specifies CASTAGANTGELFF. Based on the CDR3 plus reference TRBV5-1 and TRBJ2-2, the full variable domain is KAGVTQTPRYLIKTRGQQVTLSCSPISGHRSVSWYQQTPGQGLQFLFEYFSETQRNKGNFPGRFSGRQFSNSRSEMNVSTLELGDSALYLCASTAGANTGELFFGEGSRLTVL.

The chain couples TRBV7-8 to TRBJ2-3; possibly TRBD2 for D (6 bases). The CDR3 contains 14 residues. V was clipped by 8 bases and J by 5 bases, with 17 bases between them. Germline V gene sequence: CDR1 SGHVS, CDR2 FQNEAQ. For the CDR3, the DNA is TGTGCCAGCTTCGCCGGGGGTTCCCAAGATACGCAGTATTTT. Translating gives CASFAGGSQDTQYF.

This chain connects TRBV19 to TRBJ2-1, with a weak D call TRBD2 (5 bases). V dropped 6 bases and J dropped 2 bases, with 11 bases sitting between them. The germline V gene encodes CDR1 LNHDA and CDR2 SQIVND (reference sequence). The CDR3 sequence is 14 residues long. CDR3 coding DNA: TGTGCCAGTAGAGACCGACTAACCTACAATGAGCAGTTCTTC. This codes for CASRDRLTYNEQFF.

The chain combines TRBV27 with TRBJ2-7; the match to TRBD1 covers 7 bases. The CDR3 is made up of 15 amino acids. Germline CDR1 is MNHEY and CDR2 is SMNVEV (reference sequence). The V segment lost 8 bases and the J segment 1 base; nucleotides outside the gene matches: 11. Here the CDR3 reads CASALTGIGSYEQYF. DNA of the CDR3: TGTGCCAGCGCCCTGACAGGGATTGGGTCCTACGAGCAGTACTTC.

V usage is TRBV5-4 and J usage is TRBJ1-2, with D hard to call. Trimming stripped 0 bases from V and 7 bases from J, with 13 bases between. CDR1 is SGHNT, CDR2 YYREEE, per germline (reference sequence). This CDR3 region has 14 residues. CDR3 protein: CASSLDIASSGYTF. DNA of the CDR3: TGTGCCAGCAGCTTGGACATTGCATCTTCTGGCTACACCTTC.

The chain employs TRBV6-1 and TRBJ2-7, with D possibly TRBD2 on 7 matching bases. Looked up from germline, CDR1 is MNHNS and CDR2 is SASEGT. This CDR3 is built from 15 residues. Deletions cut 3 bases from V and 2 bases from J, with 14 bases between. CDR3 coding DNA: TGTGCCAGCAGTGAGGGGGAGGGGGTCCCCTACGAGCAGTACTTC. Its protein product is CASSEGEGVPYEQYF.

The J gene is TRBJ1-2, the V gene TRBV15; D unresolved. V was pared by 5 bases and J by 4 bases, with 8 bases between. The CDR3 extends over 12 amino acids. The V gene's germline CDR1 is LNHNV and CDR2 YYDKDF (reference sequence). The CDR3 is CATSATGYGYTF. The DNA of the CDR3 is TGTGCCACCAGCGCGACGGGCTATGGCTACACCTTC.

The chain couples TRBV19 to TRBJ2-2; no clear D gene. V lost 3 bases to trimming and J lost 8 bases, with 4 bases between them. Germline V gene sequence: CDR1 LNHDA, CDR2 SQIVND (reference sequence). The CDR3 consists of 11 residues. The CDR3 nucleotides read TGTGCCAGTAGTATCCGTGGGGAGCTGTTTTTT. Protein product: CASSIRGELFF.

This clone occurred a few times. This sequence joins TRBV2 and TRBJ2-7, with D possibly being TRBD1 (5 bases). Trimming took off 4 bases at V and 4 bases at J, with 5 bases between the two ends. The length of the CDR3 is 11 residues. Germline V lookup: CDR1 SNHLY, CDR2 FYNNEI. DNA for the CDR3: TGTGCCAGCAGTGCAGGGTACGAGCAGTACTTC. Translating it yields CASSAGYEQYF.

The CDR3 loop is CASSYLGRYYEQYF. The CDR3 DNA reads as TGTGCCAGCAGTTACCTGGGCAGATACTACGAGCAGTACTTC. The V gene is TRBV6-2 or TRBV6-3, the J gene TRBJ2-7; D unresolved. Germline values: CDR1 MNHEY, CDR2 SVGEGT. CDR3 length: 14 residues. Trimming removed 2 bases from V and 3 bases from J, with 11 bases in between.

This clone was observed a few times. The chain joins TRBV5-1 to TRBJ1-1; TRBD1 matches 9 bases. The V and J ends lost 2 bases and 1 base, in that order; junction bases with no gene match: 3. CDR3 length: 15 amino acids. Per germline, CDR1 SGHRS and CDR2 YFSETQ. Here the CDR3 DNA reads TGCGCCAGCAGCTTCACAGGGGGCCCGAACACTGAAGCTTTCTTT. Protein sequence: CASSFTGGPNTEAFF.

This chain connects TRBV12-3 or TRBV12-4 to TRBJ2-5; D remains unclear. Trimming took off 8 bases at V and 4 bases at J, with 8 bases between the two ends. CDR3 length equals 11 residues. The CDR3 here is CASASRETQYF. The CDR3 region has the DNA TGTGCCAGCGCGAGTAGAGAGACCCAGTACTTC.

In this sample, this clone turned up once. CDR3 nucleotides: TGTGCCAGCAGCTCCCAGGGACTTCCAGGAAACACCATATATTTT. Translating it yields CASSSQGLPGNTIYF. J is TRBJ1-3 and V is TRBV7-9, with D tentatively TRBD1 (5 bases). This CDR3 has 15 amino acids. Germline-derived CDR1 and CDR2 are SEHNR and FQNEAQ (reference sequence). V lost 4 bases and J lost 4, with 14 bases in between. The entire variable domain, with the rest obtained from reference TRBV7-9 and TRBJ1-3, is as follows: DTGVSQNPRHKITKRGQNVTFRCDPISEHNRLYWYRQTLGQGPEFLTYFQNEAQLEKSRLLSDRFSAERPKGSFSTLEIQRTEQGDSAMYLCASSSQGLPGNTIYFGEGSWLTVV.

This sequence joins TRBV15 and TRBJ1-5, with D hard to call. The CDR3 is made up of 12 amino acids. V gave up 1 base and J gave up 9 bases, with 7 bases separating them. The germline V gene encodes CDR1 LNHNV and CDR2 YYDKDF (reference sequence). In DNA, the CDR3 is TGTGCCACCAGCAGAGTATCAGGGCCCCAGCATTTT. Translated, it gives CATSRVSGPQHF.

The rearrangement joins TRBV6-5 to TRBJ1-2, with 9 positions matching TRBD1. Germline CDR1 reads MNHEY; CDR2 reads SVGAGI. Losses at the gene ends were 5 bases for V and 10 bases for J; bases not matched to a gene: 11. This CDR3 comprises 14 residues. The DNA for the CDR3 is TGTGCCAGCAGTCCACTGGGACAGGGTTTTACCTACACCTTC. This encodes CASSPLGQGFTYTF.

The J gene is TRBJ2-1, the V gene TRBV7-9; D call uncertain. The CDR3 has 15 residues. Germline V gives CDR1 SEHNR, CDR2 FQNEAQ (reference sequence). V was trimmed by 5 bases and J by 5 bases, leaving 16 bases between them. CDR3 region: CASSPDRHWNNEQFF. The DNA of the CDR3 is TGTGCCAGCAGCCCAGATCGACATTGGAACAATGAGCAGTTCTTC.

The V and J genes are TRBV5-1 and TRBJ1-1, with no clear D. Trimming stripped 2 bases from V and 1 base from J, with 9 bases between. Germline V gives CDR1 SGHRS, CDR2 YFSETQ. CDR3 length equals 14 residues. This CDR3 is CASSFPRENTEAFF. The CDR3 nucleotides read TGCGCCAGCAGCTTCCCGCGCGAGAACACTGAAGCTTTCTTT.

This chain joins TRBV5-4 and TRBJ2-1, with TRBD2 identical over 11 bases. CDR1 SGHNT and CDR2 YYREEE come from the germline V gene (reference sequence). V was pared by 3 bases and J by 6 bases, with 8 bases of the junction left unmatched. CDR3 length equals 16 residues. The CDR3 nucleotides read TGTGCCAGCAGCTCGAATAGCGGGGGGGCCGGCAATGAGCAGTTCTTC. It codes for CASSSNSGGAGNEQFF.

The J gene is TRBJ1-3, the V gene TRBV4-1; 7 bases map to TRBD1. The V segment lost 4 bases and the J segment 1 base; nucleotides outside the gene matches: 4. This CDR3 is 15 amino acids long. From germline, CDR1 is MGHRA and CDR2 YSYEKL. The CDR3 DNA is TGCGCCAGCAGCCGGTCGACAGGGTCTGGAAACACCATATATTTT. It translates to CASSRSTGSGNTIYF.

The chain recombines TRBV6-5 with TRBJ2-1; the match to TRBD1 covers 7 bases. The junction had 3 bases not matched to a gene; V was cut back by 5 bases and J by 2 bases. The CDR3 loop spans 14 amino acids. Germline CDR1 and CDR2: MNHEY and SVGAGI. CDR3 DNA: TGTGCCAGCAGTACAGGGACAGCCTACAATGAGCAGTTCTTC. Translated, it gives CASSTGTAYNEQFF.

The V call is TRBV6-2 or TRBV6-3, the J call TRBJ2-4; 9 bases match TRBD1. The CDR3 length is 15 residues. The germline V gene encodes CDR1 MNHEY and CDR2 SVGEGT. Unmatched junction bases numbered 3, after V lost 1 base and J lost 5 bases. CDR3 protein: CASSYYRGPENIQYF. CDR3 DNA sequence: TGTGCCAGCAGTTACTACAGGGGGCCTGAAAACATTCAGTACTTC.

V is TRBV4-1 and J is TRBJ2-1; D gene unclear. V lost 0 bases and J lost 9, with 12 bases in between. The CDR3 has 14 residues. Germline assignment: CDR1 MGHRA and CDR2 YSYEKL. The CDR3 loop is CASSQDQRRSEQFF. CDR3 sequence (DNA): TGCGCCAGCAGCCAAGATCAAAGGAGAAGTGAGCAGTTCTTC.

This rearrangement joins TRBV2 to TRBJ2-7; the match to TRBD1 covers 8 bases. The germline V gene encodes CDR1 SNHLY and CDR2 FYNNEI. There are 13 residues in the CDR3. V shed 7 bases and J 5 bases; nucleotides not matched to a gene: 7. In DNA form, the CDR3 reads TGTGCCAGCACTGGACAGGGTGTGAACGAGCAGTACTTC. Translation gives CASTGQGVNEQYF.

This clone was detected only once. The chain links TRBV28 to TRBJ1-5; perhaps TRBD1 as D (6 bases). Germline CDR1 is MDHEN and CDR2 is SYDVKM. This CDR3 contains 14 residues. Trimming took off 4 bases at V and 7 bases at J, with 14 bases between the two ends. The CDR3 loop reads CASSSTGQGQPQHF. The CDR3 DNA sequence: TGTGCCAGCAGTTCAACGGGACAAGGCCAGCCCCAGCATTTT.

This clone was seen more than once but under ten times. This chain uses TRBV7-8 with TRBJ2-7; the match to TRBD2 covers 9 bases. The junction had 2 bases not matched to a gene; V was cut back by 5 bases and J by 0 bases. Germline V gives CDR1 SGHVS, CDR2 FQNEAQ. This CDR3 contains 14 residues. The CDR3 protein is CASSVSGSSYEQYF. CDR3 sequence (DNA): TGTGCCAGCAGCGTTAGCGGGAGCTCCTACGAGCAGTACTTC.

The CDR3 DNA follows: TGTGCCAGCAGTTACTCGATCAGGGGGGCTGAAGCTTTCTTT. It is translated as CASSYSIRGAEAFF. The chain carries TRBV6-6 and TRBJ1-1; 7 bases map to TRBD1. CDR3 length: 14 residues. V lost 0 bases, J lost 6 bases, and 4 bases stayed unmatched. Germline lookup yields CDR1 MNHNY and CDR2 SVGAGI (reference sequence).

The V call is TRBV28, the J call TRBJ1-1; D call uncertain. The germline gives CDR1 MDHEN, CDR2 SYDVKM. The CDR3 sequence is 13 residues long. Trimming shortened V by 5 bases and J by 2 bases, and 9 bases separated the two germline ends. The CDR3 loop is CASSEGPNTEAFF. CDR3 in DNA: TGTGCCAGCAGTGAGGGTCCAAACACTGAAGCTTTCTTT.

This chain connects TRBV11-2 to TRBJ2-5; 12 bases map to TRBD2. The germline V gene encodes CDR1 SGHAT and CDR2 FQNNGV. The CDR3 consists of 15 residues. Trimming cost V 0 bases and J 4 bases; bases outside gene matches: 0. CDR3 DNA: TGTGCCAGCAGCTTAGAGACTAGCGGGGGAGAGACCCAGTACTTC. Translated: CASSLETSGGETQYF.

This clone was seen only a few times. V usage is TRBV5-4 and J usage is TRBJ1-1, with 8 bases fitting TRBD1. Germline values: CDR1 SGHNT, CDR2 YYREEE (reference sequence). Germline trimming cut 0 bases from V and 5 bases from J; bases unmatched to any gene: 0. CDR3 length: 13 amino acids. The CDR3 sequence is CASSLDRGTEAFF. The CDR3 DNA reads TGTGCCAGCAGCTTGGACAGGGGGACTGAAGCTTTCTTT.